This TCR beta chain was documented in a study of early T cells in non-severe SARS-CoV-2 infection. Findings and limits, study-wide: Matching with VDJdb favored anti-spike CD8 responses (missing private and CD4 specificities).

A few counts support this clonotype. Antigen specificity is unknown. Tagging with unique molecular identifiers was applied to individual cDNA molecules. TCRdb re-analysed the 5' RACE reads in MiXCR, keeping a single row per CDR3 protein. The repertoire consists of more than 65,000 distinct CDR3 sequences, with 9.5% to 15% occurring once and the leading ten covering 2.5% to 3.5%. The germline gives CDR1 MDHEN, CDR2 SYDVKM. CDR3 length: 13 residues. J lost 9 bases, V lost 7 bases, and 5 bases had no gene match. The origin of this receptor is an adult who was a healthcare worker with PCR-confirmed SARS-CoV-2 infection or an uninfected control (not recorded which). The chain has TRBV28 and TRBJ1-6, with 8 nucleotides matching TRBD1. The sample here was whole blood, taken at baseline. CDR3 loop: CASTRGQVSPLHF. The CDR3 DNA sequence: TGTGCCAGCACCCGGGGACAGGTTTCACCCCTCCACTTT.